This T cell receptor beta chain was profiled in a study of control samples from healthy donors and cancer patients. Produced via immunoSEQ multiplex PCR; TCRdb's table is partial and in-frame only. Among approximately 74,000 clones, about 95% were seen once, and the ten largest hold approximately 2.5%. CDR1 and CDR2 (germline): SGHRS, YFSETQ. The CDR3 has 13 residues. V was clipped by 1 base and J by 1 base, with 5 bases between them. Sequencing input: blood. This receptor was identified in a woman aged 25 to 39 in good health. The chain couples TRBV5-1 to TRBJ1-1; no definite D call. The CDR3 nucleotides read TGCGCCAGCAGCTTGTGGGGGAACACTGAAGCTTTCTTT. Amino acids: CASSLWGNTEAFF. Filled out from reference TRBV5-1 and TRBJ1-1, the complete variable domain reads KAGVTQTPRYLIKTRGQQVTLSCSPISGHRSVSWYQQTPGQGLQFLFEYFSETQRNKGNFPGRFSGRQFSNSRSEMNVSTLELGDSALYLCASSLWGNTEAFFGQGTRLTVV.